This entry features one T cell receptor (beta chain) sequence. Its target is unknown. These data come from a study of memory CD4+ T cells and cytomegalovirus serostatus. Findings and limits, study-wide: About 40% of the roughly 160 known CMV-associated TCRbeta sequences appeared in CD4+ memory.

CDR1 is MNHNY and CDR2 is SVGAGI in the germline V gene (reference sequence). The CDR3 length is 15 residues. V was pared by 4 bases and J by 3 bases, with 15 bases between. The data were produced by immunoSEQ multiplex PCR, yet TCRdb's version contains in-frame clones alone and is incomplete. The data show tens of thousands of clones, around 79% seen once. Single viable CD3+CD4+CD8-CD45RO+ cells were sorted as the memory CD4+ T cells. Source material: memory CD4+ T cells from blood. This rearrangement joins TRBV6-6 to TRBJ1-2; D ambiguous. The receptor was isolated from an adult in good health and CMV-seronegative. In DNA form, the CDR3 reads TGTGCCAGCAGTTCAGGACGAGAGCCCCACTATGGCTACACCTTC. It codes for CASSSGREPHYGYTF.